The 18 T cell receptor beta chains below were found in one sample sequenced in a study of T-cell reconstitution after alpha-beta-depleted transplantation in children. Unique molecular identifiers featured in how the TCRbeta library was prepared. One entry per CDR3 protein, called by TCRdb with MiXCR from the PCR reads. The data contain fewer than 700,000 distinct CDR3 sequences, 10% to 15% of them singletons. The sequences come from PBMCs, mostly from graft donor cells, collected 360 days after TCRalphabeta/CD19-depleted stem cell transplant. The receptor source for this set is a male patient between 5 and 17 years old who had a stem cell transplant for acute myeloid leukemia, so the T cells may come from the graft donor.

The V gene is TRBV28, the J gene TRBJ2-7; 12 bases line up with TRBD2. The V and J ends lost 7 bases and 2 bases, in that order; junction bases with no gene match: 15. The CDR3 length is 18 residues. CDR1 and CDR2 (germline): MDHEN, SYDVKM. The CDR3 is CASNLGLAGWNDPYEQYF. CDR3 DNA: TGTGCCAGCAATCTCGGACTAGCGGGATGGAATGATCCCTACGAGCAGTACTTC.

The chain is built from TRBV18 and TRBJ2-5; 7 bases agree with TRBD2. After removal of 6 bases from V and 5 bases from J, the junction contained 12 bases not matched to a gene. Looked up from germline, CDR1 is KGHSH and CDR2 is LQKENI. This CDR3 is 15 amino acids long. The DNA of the CDR3 is TGTGCCAGCTCGCTCCTGAGCGGGGAGGCGGAGACCCAGTACTTC. Translation gives CASSLLSGEAETQYF.

Ten or more counts support this clonotype. The rearrangement uses TRBV11-2 and TRBJ2-7; 7 positions match TRBD2. The V gene end was trimmed by 1 base and the J gene end by 3 bases; junction bases not matched to a gene: 12. Germline V gene data show CDR1 as SGHAT and CDR2 as FQNNGV. CDR3 length: 17 residues. The CDR3 nucleotides are TGTGCCAGCAGCTTAGGTGGACTCGCGGGACTATACTACGAGCAGTACTTC. Amino acid sequence: CASSLGGLAGLYYEQYF.

At least ten counts were recorded for this clonotype. The chain links TRBV6-5 to TRBJ2-5; 7 nucleotides agree with TRBD2. Germline assignment: CDR1 MNHEY and CDR2 SVGAGI. There are 15 residues in the CDR3. The V gene end was trimmed by 3 bases and the J gene end by 1 base; junction bases not matched to a gene: 5. The CDR3 is CASSYLGEGQETQYF. The CDR3 nucleotides are TGTGCCAGCAGTTATCTTGGGGAGGGCCAAGAGACCCAGTACTTC.

This clonotype has a handful of counts. The chain employs TRBV7-9 and TRBJ2-1; 7 bases are a match to TRBD2. V shed 5 bases and J 10 bases; nucleotides not matched to a gene: 8. CDR1 and CDR2 from the germline V gene are SEHNR and FQNEAQ (reference sequence). The CDR3 extends over 13 amino acids. As DNA, the CDR3 is TGTGCCAGCAGCCTCCAACTAGCGAGGGAGCAGTTCTTC. It is translated as CASSLQLAREQFF. The whole variable domain, remainder taken from reference TRBV7-9 and TRBJ2-1, is DTGVSQNPRHKITKRGQNVTFRCDPISEHNRLYWYRQTLGQGPEFLTYFQNEAQLEKSRLLSDRFSAERPKGSFSTLEIQRTEQGDSAMYLCASSLQLAREQFFGPGTRLTVL.

The table lists this clonotype with many counts. The chain links TRBV28 to TRBJ2-1; 8 bases map to TRBD1. Germline V gene data show CDR1 as MDHEN and CDR2 as SYDVKM. V gave up 3 bases and J gave up 0 bases; unmatched junction bases: 13. The length of the CDR3 is 19 residues. The CDR3 reads CASSLAVGRTGSSYNEQFF. The CDR3 coding sequence is TGTGCCAGCAGTTTGGCAGTAGGACGGACAGGGAGCTCCTACAATGAGCAGTTCTTC.

The chain joins TRBV20-1 to TRBJ2-1, with D tentatively TRBD2 (5 bases). CDR3 length: 15 amino acids. The germline gives CDR1 DFQATT, CDR2 SNEGSKA (reference sequence). V lost 5 bases, J lost 6 bases, and 20 bases lay in between. CDR3 sequence (DNA): TGCAGTGCTTCCCGAGGTAGCGTATCTGGCAATGAGCAGTTCTTC. Translated: CSASRGSVSGNEQFF.

This clonotype was counted at least ten times. The V call is TRBV28, the J call TRBJ1-1, with a tentative D call TRBD1 (5 bases). The V gene's germline CDR1 is MDHEN and CDR2 SYDVKM. Trimming removed 6 bases at V and 7 bases at J, with 27 bases between. The CDR3 sequence is 17 residues long. CDR3 loop: CASSPQTGHGGYFEAFF. The CDR3 DNA is TGTGCCAGCAGCCCTCAGACGGGCCATGGGGGTTATTTTGAAGCTTTCTTT.

This clonotype was detected ten times or more. CDR3 bases: TGCAGTGCTCCACTAGCTTCCTACCAAGAGACCCAGTACTTC. This translates into CSAPLASYQETQYF. This chain uses TRBV20-1 with TRBJ2-5; D is possibly TRBD2 (6 bases). From germline, CDR1 is DFQATT and CDR2 SNEGSKA (reference sequence). V lost 5 bases to trimming and J lost 0 bases, with 13 bases between them. This CDR3 is built from 14 residues.

This clonotype has more than one count but fewer than ten. The rearrangement links TRBV5-6 to TRBJ1-1; no firm D call. This CDR3 comprises 14 residues. V was trimmed by 0 bases and J by 1 base, leaving 7 bases between them. Germline V gene sequence: CDR1 SGHDT, CDR2 YYEEEE. The DNA of the CDR3 is TGTGCCAGCAGCTTGGGTTATCGGAACACTGAAGCTTTCTTT. It encodes CASSLGYRNTEAFF.

This clonotype has just a few counts. The rearrangement links TRBV29-1 to TRBJ2-7, with a tentative D call TRBD2 (5 bases). Trimming took 5 bases from V and 0 from J, leaving 8 bases between them. The CDR3 extends over 12 amino acids. Germline CDR1 SQVTM, CDR2 ANQGSEA. CDR3 protein: CSVSGVSYEQYF. The CDR3 DNA follows: TGCAGCGTTTCCGGGGTCTCCTACGAGCAGTACTTC.

The chain recombines TRBV20-1 with TRBJ2-7; 7 bases match TRBD2. This CDR3 is 15 amino acids long. Germline V gene data show CDR1 as DFQATT and CDR2 as SNEGSKA (reference sequence). The ends lost 3 bases at V and 3 bases at J; junction bases unmatched: 11. CDR3 loop: CSASRGDGAIYEQYF. Written as DNA, the CDR3 is TGCAGTGCTAGTCGGGGGGACGGGGCTATCTACGAGCAGTACTTC.

Worth noting for this clonotype: The CDR3 carries no conserved terminal phenylalanine or tryptophan, so it likely arises from a read error. This rearrangement joins TRBV30 to TRBJ1-1, with D maybe TRBD1 (6 bases). Trimming removed 0 bases at V and 0 bases at J, with 14 bases between. The germline V gene encodes CDR1 GTSNPN and CDR2 SVGIG (reference sequence). This CDR3 region has 16 residues. Here the CDR3 DNA reads TGTGCCTGGAGTGTATCACTGGGGGCGATGAACACTGAAGCTTTCTGT. This codes for CAWSVSLGAMNTEAFC.

The V and J genes are TRBV7-9 and TRBJ2-1; 9 bases fit TRBD1. V lost 4 bases, J lost 6 bases, and 4 bases stayed unmatched. The germline V gene encodes CDR1 SEHNR and CDR2 FQNEAQ (reference sequence). CDR3 length equals 14 residues. For the CDR3, the DNA is TGTGCCAGCAGCTCATACAGGGGGCCCAATGAGCAGTTCTTC. Translating it yields CASSSYRGPNEQFF.

There are many counts of this clonotype. The chain has TRBV11-2 and TRBJ1-1, with D unresolved. The CDR3 loop spans 11 amino acids. Germline V lookup: CDR1 SGHAT, CDR2 FQNNGV. The ends were cut back, 4 bases at V and 4 bases at J, with 4 bases in the middle. The CDR3 spells CASSSPTEAFF. The DNA for the CDR3 is TGTGCCAGCAGCTCCCCCACTGAAGCTTTCTTT.

This clonotype was seen more than once but under ten times. The rearrangement joins TRBV29-1 to TRBJ2-7; the D gene is possibly TRBD1 (6 bases). The CDR3 loop spans 14 amino acids. The germline V gene has CDR1 SQVTM and CDR2 ANQGSEA. V was clipped by 4 bases and J by 3 bases, with 16 bases between them. The chain's CDR3 is CSVGPGTRFYEQYF. CDR3 DNA: TGCAGCGTTGGTCCCGGGACAAGATTCTACGAGCAGTACTTC.

This clonotype was observed a handful of times. The chain links TRBV28 to TRBJ2-4; TRBD2 agrees at 10 bases. CDR3 length: 18 amino acids. With V trimmed by 6 bases and J by 0 bases, 11 bases remained unmatched. Germline CDR1 reads MDHEN; CDR2 reads SYDVKM. In DNA, the CDR3 is TGTGCCAGCAGCCAATCACTAGCGGGATTACTAGCCAAAAACATTCAGTACTTC. This codes for CASSQSLAGLLAKNIQYF.

The CDR3 loop is CASSPGQGHTVPNTIYF. The CDR3 region has the DNA TGTGCCAGCAGCCCCGGACAGGGTCACACTGTTCCGAACACCATATATTTT. The rearrangement links TRBV7-9 to TRBJ1-3; 8 bases align to TRBD1. The V segment lost 5 bases and the J segment 7 bases; nucleotides outside the gene matches: 16. This CDR3 is built from 17 residues. Per germline, CDR1 SEHNR and CDR2 FQNEAQ (reference sequence).